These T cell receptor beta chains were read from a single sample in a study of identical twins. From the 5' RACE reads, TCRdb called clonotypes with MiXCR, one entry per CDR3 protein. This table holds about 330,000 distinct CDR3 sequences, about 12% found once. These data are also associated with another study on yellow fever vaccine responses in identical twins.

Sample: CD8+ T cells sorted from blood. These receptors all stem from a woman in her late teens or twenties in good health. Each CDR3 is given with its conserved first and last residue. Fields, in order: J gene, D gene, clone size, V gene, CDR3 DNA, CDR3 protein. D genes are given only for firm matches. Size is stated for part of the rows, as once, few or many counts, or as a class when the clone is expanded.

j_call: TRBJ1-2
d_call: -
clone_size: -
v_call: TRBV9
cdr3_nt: TGTGCCAGCAGCTCGAGTACTGACTATGGCTACACCTTC
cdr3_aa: CASSSSTDYGYTF

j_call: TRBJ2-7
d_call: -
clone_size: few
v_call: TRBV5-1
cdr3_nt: TGCGCCAGCAGCTTGGAACTAGCCGACTACGAGCAGTACTTC
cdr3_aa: CASSLELADYEQYF

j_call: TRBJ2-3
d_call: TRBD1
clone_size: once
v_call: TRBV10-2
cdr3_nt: TGCGCCAGCAACCCCGGGACAGGATCAAGCGCGAACACAGATACGCAGTATTTT
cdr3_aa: CASNPGTGSSANTDTQYF

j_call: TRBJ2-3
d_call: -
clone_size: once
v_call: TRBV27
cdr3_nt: TGTGCCAGCAGTTTATCTGCTGCCGATACGCAGTATTTT
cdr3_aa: CASSLSAADTQYF

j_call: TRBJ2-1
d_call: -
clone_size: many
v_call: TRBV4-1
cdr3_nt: TGCGCCAGCAGCCAAGGGAGTACAGGGAACAATGAGCAGTTCTTC
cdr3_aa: CASSQGSTGNNEQFF

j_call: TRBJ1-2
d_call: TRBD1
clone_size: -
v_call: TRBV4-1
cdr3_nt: TGCGCCAGCAGCTCCGGACAGGGGATACCCAACTATGGCTACACCTTC
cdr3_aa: CASSSGQGIPNYGYTF

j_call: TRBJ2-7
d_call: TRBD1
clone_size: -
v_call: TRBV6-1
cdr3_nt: TGTGCCAGCAGTATGCACAGGGGGCAGGACGAGCAGTACTTC
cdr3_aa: CASSMHRGQDEQYF

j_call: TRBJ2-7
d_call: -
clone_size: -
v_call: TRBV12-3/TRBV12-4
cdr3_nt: TGTGCCAGCAGCGACCTAGGGGCTGGGTCCTACGAGCAGTACTTC
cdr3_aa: CASSDLGAGSYEQYF

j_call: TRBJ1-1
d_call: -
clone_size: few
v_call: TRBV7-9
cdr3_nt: TGTGCCAGCAGCTTAGCCACAGGGACCACTGAAGCTTTCTTT
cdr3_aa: CASSLATGTTEAFF

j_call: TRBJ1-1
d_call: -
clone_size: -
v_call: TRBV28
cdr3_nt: TGTGCCAGCAGTGGCGATGGTGCTTTCTTT
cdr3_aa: CASSGDGAFF

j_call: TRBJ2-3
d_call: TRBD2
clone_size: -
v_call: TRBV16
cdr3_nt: TGTGCCAGCAGCCAGCACGGGACTAGCGGGAGTAGCACAGATACGCAGTATTTT
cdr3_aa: CASSQHGTSGSSTDTQYF

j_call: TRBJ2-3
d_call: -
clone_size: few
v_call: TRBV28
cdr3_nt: TGTGCCAGCAGTTTCGAACCAATAGCGGTGCCTAGCACAGATACGCAGTATTTT
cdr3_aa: CASSFEPIAVPSTDTQYF

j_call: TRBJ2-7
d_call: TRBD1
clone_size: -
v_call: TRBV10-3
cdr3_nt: TGTGCCATCAGTGAACTGGGACAGGGACACGAGCAGTACTTC
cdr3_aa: CAISELGQGHEQYF

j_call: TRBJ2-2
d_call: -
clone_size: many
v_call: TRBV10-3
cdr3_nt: TGTGCCATCAGTTCATTGAGACTCCCGATAAAAAGTCTAGTCGCGAACACCGGGGAGCTGTTTTTT
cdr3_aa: CAISSLRLPIKSLVANTGELFF

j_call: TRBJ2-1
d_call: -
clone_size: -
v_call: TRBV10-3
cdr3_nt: TGTGCCATCAGTGAAACAGTTAACTACAATGAGCAGTTCTTC
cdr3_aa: CAISETVNYNEQFF

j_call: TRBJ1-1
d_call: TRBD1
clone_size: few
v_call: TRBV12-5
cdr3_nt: TGTGCTAGTGGTTTCACGGACAGGGCCACTGAAGCTTTCTTT
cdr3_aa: CASGFTDRATEAFF

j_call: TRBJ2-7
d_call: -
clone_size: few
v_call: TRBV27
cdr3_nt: TGTGCCAGCAGTTTATCCTTCGGGGACGAGCAGTACTTC
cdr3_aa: CASSLSFGDEQYF

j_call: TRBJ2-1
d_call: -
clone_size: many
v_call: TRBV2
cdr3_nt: TGTGCCAGCAGTGACAAGGGTGGCGAGCAGTTCTTC
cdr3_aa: CASSDKGGEQFF

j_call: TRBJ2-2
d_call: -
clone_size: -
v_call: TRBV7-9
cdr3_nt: TGTGCCAGCAGCTCGCCCGCTCGCACCGGGGAGCTGTTTTTT
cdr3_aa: CASSSPARTGELFF

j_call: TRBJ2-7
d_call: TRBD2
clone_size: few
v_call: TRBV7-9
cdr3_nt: TGTGCCAGCAGCTCTAGCGGGAGAAGGAACGAGCAGTACTTC
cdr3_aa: CASSSSGRRNEQYF